A selection of T cell receptor beta chains follows, all from one sample in a study of CD8 T cells in Susac syndrome. TCRdb redid the calling of the immunoSEQ multiplex PCR reads with MiXCR, one entry per CDR3 protein. This sample has more than 150,000 distinct CDR3 sequences; roughly 95% occur once, and the top ten carry around 0.1%. Sequenced input: CD4+ T cells from PBMCs. Receptors were obtained from a human donor with Susac syndrome. Both conserved end residues are part of each CDR3. The D gene is left open where the match is weak. Where a row states a size, it is once, few, many or the class of an expanded clone; other rows omit it.

clone_size d_call j_call v_call cdr3_aa cdr3_nt
once . TRBJ1-1 TRBV12-3/TRBV12-4 CASSLFNPSTEAFF TGTGCCAGCAGCCTATTTAATCCCAGCACTGAAGCTTTCTTT
. TRBD2 TRBJ2-3 TRBV3-1 CASSQDTAGGHHDTQYF TGTGCCAGCAGCCAAGATACGGCGGGGGGCCATCACGATACGCAGTATTTT
. . TRBJ2-3 TRBV20-1 CSAGAGVAADTQYF TGCAGTGCCGGGGCCGGAGTAGCGGCAGATACGCAGTATTTT
. . TRBJ1-5 TRBV2 CASSGASNQPQHF TGTGCCAGCAGTGGGGCTAGCAATCAGCCCCAGCATTTT
. . TRBJ1-6 TRBV2 CASTRERSESPLHF TGTGCCAGCACCCGAGAGAGGTCGGAGTCACCCCTCCACTTT
. TRBD2 TRBJ2-3 TRBV20-1 CSAPGLAGGATDTQYF TGCAGTGCCCCGGGACTAGCGGGGGGAGCCACAGATACGCAGTATTTT
. . TRBJ2-3 TRBV30 CAWSVIGVDTQYF TGTGCCTGGAGTGTAATCGGGGTAGATACGCAGTATTTT
. . TRBJ2-5 TRBV5-1 CASSVAPGKITETQYF TGCGCCAGCAGCGTCGCACCGGGCAAAATTACGGAGACCCAGTACTTC
. TRBD1 TRBJ2-3 TRBV7-9 CASSSTPPGQPTDTQYF TGTGCCAGCAGCTCGACGCCTCCGGGACAGCCCACAGATACGCAGTATTTT
. . TRBJ1-4 TRBV29-1 CSVAGEGNEKLFF TGCAGCGTTGCGGGGGAGGGAAATGAAAAACTGTTTTTT
. TRBD1 TRBJ2-3 TRBV20-1 CSTGGSTDTQYF TGCAGTACAGGGGGGAGCACAGATACGCAGTATTTT
. . TRBJ2-7 TRBV18 CASSQDSYYEQYF TGTGCCAGCTCACAAGACAGCTACTACGAGCAGTACTTC
. TRBD1 TRBJ1-2 TRBV28 CASSAGGGYGYTF TGTGCCAGCAGTGCAGGGGGTGGCTATGGCTACACCTTC
. . TRBJ1-2 TRBV7-9 CASSSSGGSYGYTF TGTGCCAGCAGCTCCAGCGGTGGATCCTATGGCTACACCTTC
. . TRBJ1-2 TRBV20-1 CSASPNYGYTF TGCAGTGCTAGTCCAAACTATGGCTACACCTTC
once . TRBJ2-1 TRBV7-3 CASSLGLGWHEQFF TGTGCCAGCAGCTTAGGTCTGGGGTGGCATGAGCAGTTCTTC
. . TRBJ2-7 TRBV4-2 CASSQDRLGEQYF TGTGCCAGCAGCCAAGACAGGCTAGGCGAGCAGTACTTC
. TRBD1 TRBJ1-4 TRBV15 CATSSGQGVEKLFF TGTGCCACCAGCTCGGGACAGGGGGTGGAAAAACTGTTTTTT
. . TRBJ1-3 TRBV20-1 CSASLSGGTGNTIYF TGCAGTGCTTCCCTATCGGGGGGAACTGGAAACACCATATATTTT
. TRBD1 TRBJ2-7 TRBV29-1 CSGQTGDYEQYF TGCAGCGGGCAAACAGGGGACTACGAGCAGTACTTC
. TRBD1 TRBJ2-1 TRBV7-9 CASSLGTGANNEQFF TGTGCCAGCAGCCTCGGGACAGGGGCTAACAATGAGCAGTTCTTC
. . TRBJ2-1 TRBV10-3 CAISESRARRQFF TGTGCCATCAGTGAGTCGCGTGCCAGAAGGCAGTTCTTC
. . TRBJ1-4 TRBV12-3/TRBV12-4 CASSLKTAEKLFF TGTGCCAGCAGTTTAAAGACGGCTGAAAAACTGTTTTTT
. TRBD1 TRBJ2-7 TRBV29-1 CSVRQGTYEQYF TGCAGCGTCAGACAGGGAACCTACGAGCAGTACTTC
. TRBD2 TRBJ2-7 TRBV3-1 CASSLLAGGWIYEQYF TGTGCCAGCAGCCTTTTAGCGGGGGGGTGGATCTACGAGCAGTACTTC
. TRBD2 TRBJ2-2 TRBV20-1 CSSKRGGTGELFF TGCAGCTCCAAGCGGGGGGGCACCGGGGAGCTGTTTTTT
. . TRBJ2-5 TRBV30 CAWSLIRGQETQYF TGTGCCTGGAGCCTAATCCGGGGGCAAGAGACCCAGTACTTC
. TRBD2 TRBJ2-2 TRBV5-1 CASSSSGGSTGELFF TGCGCCAGCAGCTCCTCGGGGGGTTCCACCGGGGAGCTGTTTTTT
. . TRBJ2-1 TRBV6-2/TRBV6-3 CASRDHNEQFF TGTGCCAGCAGGGACCACAATGAGCAGTTCTTC
once . TRBJ1-5 TRBV6-6 CASIPNDSPTQHF TGTGCCAGCATCCCCAATGATAGCCCCACCCAGCATTTT
. TRBD1 TRBJ1-3 TRBV30 CAWDAGGSGNTIYF TGTGCCTGGGACGCAGGGGGTTCCGGAAACACCATATATTTT
. TRBD1 TRBJ1-1 TRBV6-2/TRBV6-3 CASRTGGRNTEAFF TGTGCCAGCAGGACAGGGGGCCGGAACACTGAAGCTTTCTTT
. TRBD1 TRBJ2-2 TRBV9 CASSFRAGGSIVGELFF TGTGCCAGCAGCTTCAGAGCAGGGGGTTCAATTGTGGGGGAGCTGTTTTTT
. TRBD1 TRBJ1-4 TRBV5-1 CASSLGQGSPQTNEKLFF TGCGCCAGCAGCTTGGGACAGGGTAGTCCCCAAACTAATGAAAAACTGTTTTTT
few . TRBJ1-2 TRBV18 CASSPDNNYGYTF TGTGCCAGCTCTCCGGACAACAACTATGGCTACACCTTC
. . TRBJ1-6 TRBV14 CASSQQVNSPNSPLHF TGTGCCAGCAGCCAACAAGTCAACAGCCCTAATTCACCCCTCCACTTT
. TRBD2 TRBJ2-3 TRBV11-2 CASSLVRRGAGDTQYF TGTGCCAGCAGCTTAGTCCGGCGGGGGGCCGGAGATACGCAGTATTTT
. TRBD2 TRBJ2-5 TRBV27 CASSSLAGGQETQYF TGTGCCAGCAGTTCCCTAGCGGGGGGACAAGAGACCCAGTACTTC
few . TRBJ2-7 TRBV5-1 CASSSIPLVGEQYF TGCGCCAGCAGCTCAATCCCACTCGTGGGCGAGCAGTACTTC
. TRBD1 TRBJ2-7 TRBV2 CASSDRGQGQLREQYF TGTGCCAGCAGTGACAGGGGACAGGGGCAACTACGAGAGCAGTACTTC
. . TRBJ2-3 TRBV20-1 CSARGRLSTDTQYF TGCAGTGCTAGGGGACGACTTAGCACAGATACGCAGTATTTT
. TRBD2 TRBJ2-3 TRBV7-3 CASSLRSGVTDTQYF TGTGCCAGCAGCTTAAGAAGCGGGGTCACAGATACGCAGTATTTT
once . TRBJ1-5 TRBV20-1 CSASDGNQPQHF TGCAGTGCTAGTGATGGCAATCAGCCCCAGCATTTT
. TRBD1 TRBJ1-6 TRBV27 CASREHDRESLHF TGTGCCAGCAGGGAACATGACAGGGAGTCCCTCCACTTT
. . TRBJ1-1 TRBV19 CASRRVTEAFF TGTGCCAGTAGGAGGGTCACTGAAGCTTTCTTT
. TRBD1 TRBJ1-6 TRBV20-1 CSASAGTGFNSPLHF TGCAGTGCTAGTGCCGGGACAGGTTTTAATTCACCCCTCCACTTT
. . TRBJ2-7 TRBV20-1 CSARDLIYEQYF TGCAGTGCTAGAGATTTAATCTACGAGCAGTACTTC
. . TRBJ1-1 TRBV2 CALSVFGTEAFF TGTGCCCTGTCTGTATTCGGCACTGAAGCTTTCTTT
. . TRBJ1-1 TRBV4-3 CASSQTHVGTEAFF TGCGCCAGCAGCCAGACCCACGTGGGCACTGAAGCTTTCTTT
. TRBD2 TRBJ2-7 TRBV20-1 CSGLAVGYEQYF TGCAGTGGACTAGCGGTCGGATACGAGCAGTACTTC
. . TRBJ1-4 TRBV29-1 CSVDKDGTNEKLFF TGCAGCGTTGATAAGGACGGAACCAATGAAAAACTGTTTTTT
. . TRBJ2-1 TRBV7-8 CASSLAGGYSYNEQFF TGTGCCAGCAGCTTAGCCGGGGGTTACTCCTACAATGAGCAGTTCTTC
. TRBD1 TRBJ1-2 TRBV7-6 CASSPRTGDGYTF TGTGCCAGCAGCCCCCGGACAGGGGATGGCTACACCTTC
. TRBD1 TRBJ1-5 TRBV6-1 CATRDRKTRDSQPQHF TGTGCCACACGGGACAGAAAGACCAGGGACAGTCAGCCCCAGCATTTT
. TRBD1 TRBJ1-6 TRBV20-1 CSAQRQGSNSPLHF TGCAGTGCGCAGCGACAGGGGAGTAATTCACCCCTCCACTTT
. . TRBJ2-2 TRBV4-1 CASRSQGSSNTGELFF TGCGCCAGTCGTTCTCAGGGCTCCTCGAACACCGGGGAGCTGTTTTTT
. . TRBJ1-4 TRBV25-1 CASRVGEKLFF TGTGCCAGCAGAGTCGGTGAAAAACTGTTTTTT
. TRBD1 TRBJ1-5 TRBV20-1 CSAPRQGGNQPQHF TGCAGTGCCCCTAGACAGGGCGGCAATCAGCCCCAGCATTTT
. TRBD2 TRBJ2-7 TRBV5-1 CASSVQSGGPGSYEQYF TGCGCCAGCAGCGTCCAAAGCGGGGGGCCTGGCTCCTACGAGCAGTACTTC